This paragraph reports one T cell receptor (beta chain). Its target antigen remains unknown. The record has no base qualities; no much larger clone is one base away. The cysteine opens and the phenylalanine closes a CDR3 of 14 amino acids. Kept here is only the CDR3 DNA, which spans 42 bases and is read in frame from base 1. CDR1 LNHDA and CDR2 SQIVND are derived from the germline V gene (reference sequence). Trimming takes 5 bases from V and 4 bases from J, and the germline ends sit 14 bases apart. Receptors were amplified or captured by the immunoSEQ multiplex PCR assay. TCRdb obtained this table from immuneACCESS and retained in-frame rearrangements with V and J assigned. These tables miss some clones; where compared with another copy, unresolved V genes account for less than half of the shortfall, and the remainder is unexplained. The sample yields under 60,000 clones; 94% were counted once. 4% of the sample lies in the top ten.

The sample originates from a study of control samples from healthy donors and cancer patients (dated by TCRdb to between 2020 and 2021). The clonotype was recovered from a man aged 30 to 45 in good health. Recombination connected TRBV19 to TRBJ1-2; TRBD1 is a possible D gene, resting on 5 matching bases. The sequenced sample consisted of blood. The sequenced DNA: TGTGCCAGTAGTTCTTCCCGGGGCACCTATGGCTACACCTTC. This gives the protein CASSSSRGTYGYTF.